A selection of T cell receptor beta chains follows, all from one sample in a study of breast tumors, draining lymph nodes, adjacent tissues. TCRdb reprocessed the multiplex PCR reads via MiXCR and lists one record per CDR3 protein. The sample records under 300,000 distinct CDR3 sequences, 30% to 35% being singletons. Sequenced input: axillary lymph node tissue. These receptors originate from a female donor with breast cancer. Some clones in this sample may be carry-over from other donors' samples. The conserved cysteine and the conserved F or W are not part of the CDR3 here. Fields, in order: J gene, V gene, CDR3 protein.

j_gene: TRBJ1-2; v_gene: TRBV25-1; CDR3aa: ASSAREKARNAGQGAAYGYT
j_gene: TRBJ2-1; v_gene: TRBV20-1; CDR3aa: SARRLWECLYKQF
j_gene: TRBJ2-1; v_gene: TRBV19; CDR3aa: ASSFQVDEQF
j_gene: TRBJ2-5; v_gene: TRBV5-1; CDR3aa: ASSRRTAGDETQY
j_gene: TRBJ1-4; v_gene: TRBV20-1; CDR3aa: SAWDVEKLF
j_gene: TRBJ2-3; v_gene: TRBV4-2; CDR3aa: ASSLRLAGDTQY
j_gene: TRBJ1-5; v_gene: TRBV24-1; CDR3aa: ASSFTYQPQH
j_gene: TRBJ1-4; v_gene: TRBV11-1; CDR3aa: ASSSGTGPNEKLF
j_gene: TRBJ2-4; v_gene: TRBV5-1; CDR3aa: ASSFDVGRAKNIQY
j_gene: TRBJ2-6; v_gene: TRBV3-1; CDR3aa: ASSLLQGNSGANVLT
j_gene: TRBJ1-5; v_gene: TRBV28; CDR3aa: ASSPTGERQPQH
j_gene: TRBJ1-4; v_gene: TRBV6-5; CDR3aa: ASRGKEKLF
j_gene: TRBJ2-1; v_gene: TRBV2; CDR3aa: ASRRTRTWEQF
j_gene: TRBJ2-3; v_gene: TRBV9; CDR3aa: ASSVEGVVPDTQY
j_gene: TRBJ1-2; v_gene: TRBV7-2; CDR3aa: ASSLAGREAPRKGYT
j_gene: TRBJ2-3; v_gene: TRBV9; CDR3aa: ASSSQGAKNTDTQY
j_gene: TRBJ1-6; v_gene: TRBV19; CDR3aa: ASSIVADSPLH
j_gene: TRBJ2-7; v_gene: TRBV5-1; CDR3aa: ASSLGGQRDEQY
j_gene: TRBJ2-7; v_gene: TRBV7-2; CDR3aa: ASSLRRGRTYEQY
j_gene: TRBJ2-7; v_gene: TRBV9; CDR3aa: ASSVATGYEQY
j_gene: TRBJ2-7; v_gene: TRBV20-1; CDR3aa: SARATGSYEQY
j_gene: TRBJ2-2; v_gene: TRBV9; CDR3aa: ASNLAGDGELF
j_gene: TRBJ2-3; v_gene: TRBV10-3; CDR3aa: ATARSGGRDTQY
j_gene: TRBJ2-6; v_gene: TRBV6-5; CDR3aa: ASSYSMGFAGANVLT
j_gene: TRBJ2-5; v_gene: TRBV11-1; CDR3aa: ASSTLPGLAGLSETQY